These T cell receptor beta chains were read from a single sample in a study of Ad26.COV2.S vaccination and SARS-CoV-2 variants. Sequencing was performed with immunoSEQ multiplex PCR; in TCRdb, only in-frame clones are kept and a portion is missing. The sample carries hundreds of thousands of clones, 75% to 95% recorded once. The starting material was peripheral blood, obtained in a trial of Ad26.COV2.S vaccine versus placebo. These TCRs come from a person between 18 and 65 years old who received the Ad26.COV2.S COVID-19 vaccine or a placebo. The CDR3 runs from the conserved cysteine through the conserved F or W. Each record gives: J gene, clone size, CDR3 length, V gene, D gene, CDR3 DNA, CDR3 protein. The D gene is left open where the match is weak. The size entry is marked missing in some rows and otherwise reads once, few, many or a size class.

>TRBJ2-5|once|15|TRBV28|-
TGTGCCAGCAGTTCCATGGGGGCAGGGAGGGCGACCCAGTACTTC
CASSSMGAGRATQYF
>TRBJ1-1|-|17|TRBV7-9|-
TGTGCCAGCAGCTCCCAAGACTTGACATATATGAACACTGAAGCTTTCTTT
CASSSQDLTYMNTEAFF
>TRBJ1-5|-|15|TRBV19|-
TGTGCCAGTAGTATAAACTCCTATAGCAATCAGCCCCAGCATTTT
CASSINSYSNQPQHF
>TRBJ1-5|once|15|TRBV6-5|TRBD1
TGTGCCAGCAGTTACACGGGACAGGGAAATCAGCCCCAGCATTTT
CASSYTGQGNQPQHF
>TRBJ2-3|once|12|TRBV6-5|-
TGTGCCAGCAGTTATGACACAGATACGCAGTATTTT
CASSYDTDTQYF
>TRBJ2-3|-|11|TRBV5-1|-
TGCGCCAGCAGCTTGGGATATACGCAGTATTTT
CASSLGYTQYF
>TRBJ2-1|once|15|TRBV5-1|-
TGCGCCAGCAGCTTGGCTTATAGCTCCTACAATGAGCAGTTCTTC
CASSLAYSSYNEQFF
>TRBJ2-1|-|15|TRBV9|-
TGTGCCAGCAGCGCGGGACAAAGCTCCTACAATGAGCAGTTCTTC
CASSAGQSSYNEQFF
>TRBJ1-1|once|13|TRBV12-3/TRBV12-4|-
TGTGCCAGCAGTTCAACAGGCGGGACTGAAGCTTTCTTT
CASSSTGGTEAFF
>TRBJ1-1|-|13|TRBV6-5|-
TGTGCCAGCAGTTACTACTGGTACACTGAAGCTTTCTTT
CASSYYWYTEAFF
>TRBJ2-4|-|16|TRBV27|TRBD2
TGTGCCAGCAGTTTACTACCGGGACTAGCGAAAAACATTCAGTACTTC
CASSLLPGLAKNIQYF
>TRBJ2-7|-|16|TRBV6-5|TRBD2
TGTGCCAGCAGTTCATTGGTGGGGGAGGGATCCTACGAGCAGTACTTC
CASSSLVGEGSYEQYF
>TRBJ2-4|-|16|TRBV19|-
TGTGCCAGTAGTATAGAGCCGGGGGCGGCCAAAAACATTCAGTACTTC
CASSIEPGAAKNIQYF
>TRBJ2-1|once|13|TRBV5-4|-
TGTGCCAGCAGCTCCAAGGCGATAAATGAGCAGTTCTTC
CASSSKAINEQFF
>TRBJ1-3|-|15|TRBV7-2|-
TGTGCCAGCAGCTTCGGAAGGGTGGCTGGAAACACCATATATTTT
CASSFGRVAGNTIYF
>TRBJ2-7|-|15|TRBV10-3|TRBD1
TGTGCCATCAGTGAACAGGGGGCTACTATGTACGAGCAGTACTTC
CAISEQGATMYEQYF
>TRBJ1-1|-|16|TRBV9|-
TGTGCCAGCAGCGCCAGAGAGGCGGGACAGAACACTGAAGCTTTCTTT
CASSAREAGQNTEAFF
>TRBJ1-1|-|13|TRBV6-5|-
TGTGCCAGCAGTTACCAAGGGGAGACTGAAGCTTTCTTT
CASSYQGETEAFF
>TRBJ1-2|-|15|TRBV19|TRBD1
TGTGCCAGTAGCCGAGACTCCGGGACAGCGTATGGCTACACCTTC
CASSRDSGTAYGYTF
>TRBJ2-7|-|18|TRBV5-1|TRBD2
TGCGCCAGCAGCTTGCTCGCGGGCGGGAGGGGTTCCTCCTACGAGCAGTACTTC
CASSLLAGGRGSSYEQYF
>TRBJ1-5|-|17|TRBV14|-
TGTGCCAGCAGCCAAGTATCAACGGAACACCACAATCAGCCCCAGCATTTT
CASSQVSTEHHNQPQHF
>TRBJ2-3|-|13|TRBV5-4|-
TGTGCCAGCAGCGCGAATACGCCAGATACGCAGTATTTT
CASSANTPDTQYF
>TRBJ2-1|-|16|TRBV19|TRBD2
TGTGCCAGTAGTATAGAGGGCGGGGGAATATACAATGAGCAGTTCTTC
CASSIEGGGIYNEQFF
>TRBJ2-5|-|14|TRBV7-9|-
TGTGCCAGCAGCTTAGCGGGAGGAGGAGAGACCCAGTACTTC
CASSLAGGGETQYF
>TRBJ2-5|-|11|TRBV20-1|-
TGCAGTGCCAACCTTCAAGAGACCCAGTACTTC
CSANLQETQYF
>TRBJ1-5|-|13|TRBV6-1|-
TGTGCCAGCAGTGAAGAGGAGGGTCAGCCCCAGCATTTT
CASSEEEGQPQHF
>TRBJ2-7|few|15|TRBV2|TRBD2
TGTGCCAGCAGTGGACTAGCGGGAGGAACCTACGAGCAGTACTTC
CASSGLAGGTYEQYF
>TRBJ1-2|-|15|TRBV25-1|TRBD1
TGTGCCAGCAGTGAATTAGGCGGACAGGGTAGGGGCTACACCTTC
CASSELGGQGRGYTF